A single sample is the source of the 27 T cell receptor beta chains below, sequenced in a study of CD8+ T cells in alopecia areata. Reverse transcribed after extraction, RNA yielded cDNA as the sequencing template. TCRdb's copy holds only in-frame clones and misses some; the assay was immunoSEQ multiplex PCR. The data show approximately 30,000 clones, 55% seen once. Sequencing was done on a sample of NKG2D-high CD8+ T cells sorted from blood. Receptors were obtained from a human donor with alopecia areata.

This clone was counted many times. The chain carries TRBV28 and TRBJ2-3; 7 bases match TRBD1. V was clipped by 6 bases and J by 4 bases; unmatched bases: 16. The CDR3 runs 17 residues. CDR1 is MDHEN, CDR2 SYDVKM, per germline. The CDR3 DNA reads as TGTGCCAGCAGCTTAGGGGACAGCTCCCCAATCTCAGATACGCAGTATTTT. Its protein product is CASSLGDSSPISDTQYF.

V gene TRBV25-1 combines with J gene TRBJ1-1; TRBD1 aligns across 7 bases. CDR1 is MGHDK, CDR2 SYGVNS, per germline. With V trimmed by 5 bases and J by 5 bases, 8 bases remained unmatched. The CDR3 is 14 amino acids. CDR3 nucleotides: TGTGCCAGCAGTCTGACAGGGTCGGGGACTGAAGCTTTCTTT. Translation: CASSLTGSGTEAFF.

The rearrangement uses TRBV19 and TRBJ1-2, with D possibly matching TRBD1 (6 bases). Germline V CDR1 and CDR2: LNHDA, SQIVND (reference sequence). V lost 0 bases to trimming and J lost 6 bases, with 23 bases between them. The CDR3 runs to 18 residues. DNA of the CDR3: TGTGCCAGTAGTATAGATCTCGTAACGGCAGGGGAGGAGGATGGCTACACCTTC. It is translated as CASSIDLVTAGEEDGYTF. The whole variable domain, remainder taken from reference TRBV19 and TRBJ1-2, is DGGITQSPKYLFRKEGQNVTLSCEQNLNHDAMYWYRQDPGQGLRLIYYSQIVNDFQKGDIAEGYSVSREKKESFPLTVTSAQKNPTAFYLCASSIDLVTAGEEDGYTFGSGTRLTVV.

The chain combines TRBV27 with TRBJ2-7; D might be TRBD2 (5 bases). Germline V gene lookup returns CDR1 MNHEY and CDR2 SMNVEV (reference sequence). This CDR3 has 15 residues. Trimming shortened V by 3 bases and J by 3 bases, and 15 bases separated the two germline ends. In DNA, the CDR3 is TGTGCCAGCAGTTTCAGCGGTCTGAGGAACTACGAGCAGTACTTC. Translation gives CASSFSGLRNYEQYF.

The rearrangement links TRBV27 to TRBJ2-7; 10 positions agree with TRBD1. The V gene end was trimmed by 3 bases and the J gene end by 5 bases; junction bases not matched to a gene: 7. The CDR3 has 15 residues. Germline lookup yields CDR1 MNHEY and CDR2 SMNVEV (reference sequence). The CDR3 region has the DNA TGTGCCAGCAGTTTCCAGGGGGACAGGGGCGACGAGCAGTACTTC. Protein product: CASSFQGDRGDEQYF.

The CDR3 sequence: CASSQKQVLSYNEQFF. In DNA, the CDR3 is TGTGCCAGCAGTCAGAAACAGGTACTTTCCTACAATGAGCAGTTCTTC. V and J are TRBV28 and TRBJ2-1, with a weak D call TRBD1 (5 bases). The V and J ends lost 5 bases and 1 base respectively, with 15 bases between them. The CDR3 length is 16 residues. Germline V gene data show CDR1 as MDHEN and CDR2 as SYDVKM.

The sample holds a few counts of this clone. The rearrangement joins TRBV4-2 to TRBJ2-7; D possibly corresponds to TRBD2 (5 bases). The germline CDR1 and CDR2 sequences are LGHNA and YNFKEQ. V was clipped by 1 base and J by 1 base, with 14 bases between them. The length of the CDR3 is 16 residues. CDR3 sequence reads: CASSQVRLTPSYEQYF. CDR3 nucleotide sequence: TGTGCCAGCAGCCAAGTACGACTAACCCCTTCCTACGAGCAGTACTTC.

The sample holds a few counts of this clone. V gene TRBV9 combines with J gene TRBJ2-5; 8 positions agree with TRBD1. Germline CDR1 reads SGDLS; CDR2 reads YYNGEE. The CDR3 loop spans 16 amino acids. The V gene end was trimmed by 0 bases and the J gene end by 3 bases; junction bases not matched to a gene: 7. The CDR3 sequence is CASSVEAGTGEETQYF. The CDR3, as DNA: TGTGCCAGCAGCGTAGAAGCCGGGACAGGAGAAGAGACCCAGTACTTC.

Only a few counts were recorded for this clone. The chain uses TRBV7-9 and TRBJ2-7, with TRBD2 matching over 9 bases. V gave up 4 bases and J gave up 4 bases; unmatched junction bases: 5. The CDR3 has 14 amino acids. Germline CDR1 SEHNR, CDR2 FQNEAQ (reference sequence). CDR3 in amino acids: CASSSAGGRYEQYF. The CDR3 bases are TGTGCCAGCAGCTCCGCGGGAGGGAGGTACGAGCAGTACTTC. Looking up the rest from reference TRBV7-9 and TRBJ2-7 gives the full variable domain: DTGVSQNPRHKITKRGQNVTFRCDPISEHNRLYWYRQTLGQGPEFLTYFQNEAQLEKSRLLSDRFSAERPKGSFSTLEIQRTEQGDSAMYLCASSSAGGRYEQYFGPGTRLTVT.

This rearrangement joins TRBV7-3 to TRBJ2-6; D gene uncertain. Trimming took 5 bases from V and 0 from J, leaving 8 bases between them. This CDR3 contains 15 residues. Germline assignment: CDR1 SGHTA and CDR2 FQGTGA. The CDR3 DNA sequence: TGTGCCAGCAGCCTTGGCCCCTCTGGGGCCAACGTCCTGACTTTC. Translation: CASSLGPSGANVLTF.

CDR3 sequence: CASSVLGLNGNADTQYF. For the CDR3, the DNA is TGTGCCAGCAGCGTCTTAGGGCTCAATGGTAACGCAGATACGCAGTATTTT. This sequence joins TRBV9 and TRBJ2-3; no firm D call. CDR3 size: 17 residues. V was pared by 2 bases and J by 4 bases, with 20 bases between. Germline V lookup: CDR1 SGDLS, CDR2 YYNGEE.

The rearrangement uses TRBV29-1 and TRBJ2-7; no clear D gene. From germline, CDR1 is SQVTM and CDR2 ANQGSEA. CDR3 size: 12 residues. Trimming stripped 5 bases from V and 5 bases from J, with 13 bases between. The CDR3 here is CSVYQEVHEQYF. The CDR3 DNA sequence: TGCAGCGTTTACCAAGAGGTCCACGAGCAGTACTTC.

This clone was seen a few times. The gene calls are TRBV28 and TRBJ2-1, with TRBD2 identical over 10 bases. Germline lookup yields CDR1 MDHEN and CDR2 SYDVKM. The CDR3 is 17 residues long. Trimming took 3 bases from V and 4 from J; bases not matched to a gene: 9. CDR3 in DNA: TGTGCCAGCAGTTTGGTGATAAGCGGGAGGGCTTACAATGAGCAGTTCTTC. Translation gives CASSLVISGRAYNEQFF. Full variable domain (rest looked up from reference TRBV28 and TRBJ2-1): DVKVTQSSRYLVKRTGEKVFLECVQDMDHENMFWYRQDPGLGLRLIYFSYDVKMKEKGDIPEGYSVSREKKERFSLILESASTNQTSMYLCASSLVISGRAYNEQFFGPGTRLTVL.

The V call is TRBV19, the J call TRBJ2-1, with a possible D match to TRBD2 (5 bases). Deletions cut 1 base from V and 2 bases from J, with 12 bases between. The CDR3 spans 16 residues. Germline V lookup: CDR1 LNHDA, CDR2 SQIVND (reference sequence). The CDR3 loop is CASSIGTRGPYNEQFF. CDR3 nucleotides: TGTGCCAGTAGTATAGGGACTCGCGGGCCCTACAATGAGCAGTTCTTC. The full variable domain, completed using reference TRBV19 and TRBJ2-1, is DGGITQSPKYLFRKEGQNVTLSCEQNLNHDAMYWYRQDPGQGLRLIYYSQIVNDFQKGDIAEGYSVSREKKESFPLTVTSAQKNPTAFYLCASSIGTRGPYNEQFFGPGTRLTVL.

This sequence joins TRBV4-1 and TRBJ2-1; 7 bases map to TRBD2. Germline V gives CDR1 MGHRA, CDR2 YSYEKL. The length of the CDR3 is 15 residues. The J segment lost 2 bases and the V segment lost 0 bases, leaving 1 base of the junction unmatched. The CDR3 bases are TGCGCCAGCAGCCAAGAACTAGCGACCTACAATGAGCAGTTCTTC. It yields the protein CASSQELATYNEQFF.

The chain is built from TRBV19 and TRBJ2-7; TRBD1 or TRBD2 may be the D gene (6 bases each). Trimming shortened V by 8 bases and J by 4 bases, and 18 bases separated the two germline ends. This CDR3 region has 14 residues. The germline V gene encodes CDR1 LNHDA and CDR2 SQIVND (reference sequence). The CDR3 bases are TGTGCCAGTGGAGGAGGGACACCAGCTTACGAGCAGTACTTC. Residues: CASGGGTPAYEQYF.

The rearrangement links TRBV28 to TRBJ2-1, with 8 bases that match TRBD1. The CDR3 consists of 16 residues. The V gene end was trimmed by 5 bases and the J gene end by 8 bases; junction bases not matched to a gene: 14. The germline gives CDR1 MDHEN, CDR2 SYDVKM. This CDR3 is CASSTDDRGWQYEQFF. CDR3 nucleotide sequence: TGTGCCAGCAGTACAGATGACAGGGGTTGGCAATATGAGCAGTTCTTC.

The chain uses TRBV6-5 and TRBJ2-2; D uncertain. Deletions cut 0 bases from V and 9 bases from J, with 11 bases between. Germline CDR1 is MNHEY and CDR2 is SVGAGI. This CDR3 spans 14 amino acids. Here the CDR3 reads CASSYSVLARELFF. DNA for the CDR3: TGTGCCAGCAGTTACTCTGTATTGGCCAGGGAGCTGTTTTTT.

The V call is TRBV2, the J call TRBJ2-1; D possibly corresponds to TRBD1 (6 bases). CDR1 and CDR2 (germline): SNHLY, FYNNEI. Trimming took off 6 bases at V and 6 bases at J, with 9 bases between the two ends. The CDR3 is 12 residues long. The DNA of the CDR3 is TGTGCCAGCAGGGGGACATTCAATGAGCAGTTCTTC. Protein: CASRGTFNEQFF.

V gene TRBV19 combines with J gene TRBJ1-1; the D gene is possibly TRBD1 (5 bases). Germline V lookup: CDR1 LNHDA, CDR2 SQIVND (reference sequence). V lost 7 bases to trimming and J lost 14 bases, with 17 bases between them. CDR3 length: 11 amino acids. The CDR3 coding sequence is TGTGCCAGTACCGTGGGAGGGACTGTCTTCTTT. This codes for CASTVGGTVFF.

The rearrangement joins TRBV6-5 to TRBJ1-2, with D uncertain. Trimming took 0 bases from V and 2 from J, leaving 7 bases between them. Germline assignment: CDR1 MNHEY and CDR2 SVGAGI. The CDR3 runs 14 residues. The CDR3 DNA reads TGTGCCAGCAGTTACTCGGGAGGGAACTATGGCTACACCTTC. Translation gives CASSYSGGNYGYTF.

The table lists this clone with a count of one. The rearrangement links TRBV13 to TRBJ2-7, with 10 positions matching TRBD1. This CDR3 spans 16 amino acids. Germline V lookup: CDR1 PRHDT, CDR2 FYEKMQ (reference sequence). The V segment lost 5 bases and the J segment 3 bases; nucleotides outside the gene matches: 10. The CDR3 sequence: CASSPAPGTGDYEQYF. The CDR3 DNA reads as TGTGCCAGCAGCCCAGCCCCCGGGACAGGGGACTACGAGCAGTACTTC.

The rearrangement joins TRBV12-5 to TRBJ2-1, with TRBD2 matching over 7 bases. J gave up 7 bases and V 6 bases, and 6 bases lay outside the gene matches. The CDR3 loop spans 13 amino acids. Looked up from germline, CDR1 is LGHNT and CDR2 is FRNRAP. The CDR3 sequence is CASGTTSPNEQFF. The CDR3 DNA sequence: TGTGCTAGTGGAACGACTAGCCCTAATGAGCAGTTCTTC. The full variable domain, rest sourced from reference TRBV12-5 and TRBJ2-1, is DARVTQTPRHKVTEMGQEVTMRCQPILGHNTVFWYRQTMMQGLELLAYFRNRAPLDDSGMPKDRFSAEMPDATLATLKIQPSEPRDSAVYFCASGTTSPNEQFFGPGTRLTVL.

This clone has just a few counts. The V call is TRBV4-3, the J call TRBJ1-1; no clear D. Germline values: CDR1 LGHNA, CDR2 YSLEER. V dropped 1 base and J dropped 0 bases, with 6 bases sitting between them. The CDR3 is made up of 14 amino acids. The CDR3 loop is CASSQGGMNTEAFF. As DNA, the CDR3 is TGCGCCAGCAGCCAAGGAGGGATGAACACTGAAGCTTTCTTT.

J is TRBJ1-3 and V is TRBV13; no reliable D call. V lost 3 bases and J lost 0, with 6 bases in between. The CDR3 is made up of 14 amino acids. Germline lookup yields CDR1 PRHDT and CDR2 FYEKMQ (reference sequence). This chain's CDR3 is CASSLGSSGNTIYF. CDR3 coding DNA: TGTGCCAGCAGCTTGGGCAGCTCTGGAAACACCATATATTTT.

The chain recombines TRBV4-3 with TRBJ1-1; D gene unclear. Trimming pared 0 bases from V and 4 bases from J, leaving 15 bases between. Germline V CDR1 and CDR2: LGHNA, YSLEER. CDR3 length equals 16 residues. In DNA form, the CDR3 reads TGCGCCAGCAGCCAAGATTTTAGGCCACGGAGCACTGAAGCTTTCTTT. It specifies CASSQDFRPRSTEAFF.

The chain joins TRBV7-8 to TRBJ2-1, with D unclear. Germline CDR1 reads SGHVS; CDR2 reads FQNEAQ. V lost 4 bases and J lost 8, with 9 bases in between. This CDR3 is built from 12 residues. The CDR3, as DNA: TGTGCCAGCAGCTCTGGGTGGGATGAGCAGTTCTTC. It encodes CASSSGWDEQFF.